These 16 T cell receptor beta chains were sequenced from one sample in a study of blood T cell repertoires in COVID-19. The data were produced by immunoSEQ multiplex PCR, yet TCRdb's version contains in-frame clones alone and is incomplete. The sample includes some 460,000 clones, around 90% of them seen just once. What was sequenced was PBMCs or T cells enriched from blood (not recorded which). Receptors originate from a woman between 18 and 30 years old who had recovered from COVID-19.

The chain couples TRBV5-1 to TRBJ2-4, with a possible D match to TRBD2 (6 bases). The CDR3 runs to 16 residues. V gave up 1 base and J gave up 0 bases, with 11 bases separating them. Per the germline V gene, CDR1 is SGHRS and CDR2 is YFSETQ. In DNA, the CDR3 is TGCGCCAGCAGCTTGCTACCGGGACTAGCCAAAAACATTCAGTACTTC. It encodes CASSLLPGLAKNIQYF.

J is TRBJ2-2 and V is TRBV3-1 (or the pseudogene TRBV3-2); D gene unclear. This CDR3 is built from 15 residues. The germline V gene encodes CDR1 LGHDT and CDR2 YNNKEL (reference sequence). Trimming stripped 6 bases from V and 8 bases from J, with 19 bases between. In DNA form, the CDR3 reads TGTGCCAGCAGTCCCGACAACCCAGGTCTAGGGGAGCTGTTTTTT. This codes for CASSPDNPGLGELFF.

This clone has a single count. This chain links TRBV11-3 with TRBJ1-1; perhaps TRBD1 as D (6 bases). From germline, CDR1 is SGHNT and CDR2 YENEEA. This CDR3 is built from 13 residues. The V and J ends lost 5 bases and 4 bases respectively, with 11 bases between them. DNA for the CDR3: TGTGCCAGCAGCCTGCAGGGGAGCACTGAAGCTTTCTTT. Translating gives CASSLQGSTEAFF.

Concerning this clone itself: At the DNA level, this CDR3 is encoded by other sequences in the same sample as well. The J gene is TRBJ1-1, the V gene TRBV18; 8 positions match TRBD1. Trimming cost V 3 bases and J 5 bases; bases outside gene matches: 2. Germline V gives CDR1 KGHSH, CDR2 LQKENI. The CDR3 spans 13 residues. The chain's CDR3 is CASSPGQGTEAFF. CDR3 DNA: TGTGCCAGCTCACCCGGACAGGGAACTGAAGCTTTCTTT.

The gene calls are TRBV11-2 and TRBJ2-5; no firm D call. This CDR3 comprises 15 residues. Germline CDR1 reads SGHAT; CDR2 reads FQNNGV. V gave up 1 base and J gave up 1 base, with 10 bases separating them. Written as DNA, the CDR3 is TGTGCCAGCAGCTTAGGCCCAGGCCCCCAAGAGACCCAGTACTTC. It translates to CASSLGPGPQETQYF.

The rearrangement uses TRBV2 and TRBJ2-1; D remains ambiguous. CDR3 length: 15 amino acids. V was pared by 7 bases and J by 4 bases, with 17 bases between. CDR1 SNHLY and CDR2 FYNNEI come from the germline V gene. CDR3 coding DNA: TGTGCCAGCAATAGAGTTGAGACAATATACAATGAGCAGTTCTTC. This encodes CASNRVETIYNEQFF.

This clone was picked up a small number of times. The chain joins TRBV14 to TRBJ1-1; 10 bases are a match to TRBD1. J was trimmed by 4 bases and V by 0 bases; bases with no gene match: 8. The germline CDR1 and CDR2 sequences are SGHDN and FVKESK. The CDR3 contains 17 residues. The CDR3 sequence is CASSQERRGQGTTEAFF. CDR3 coding DNA: TGTGCCAGCAGCCAAGAGCGTAGGGGACAGGGGACCACTGAAGCTTTCTTT. The complete variable domain, with remaining parts taken from reference TRBV14 and TRBJ1-1, reads EAGVTQFPSHSVIEKGQTVTLRCDPISGHDNLYWYRRVMGKEIKFLLHFVKESKQDESGMPNNRFLAERTGGTYSTLKVQPAELEDSGVYFCASSQERRGQGTTEAFFGQGTRLTVV.

The CDR3 loop reads CASSPTGTGANYGYTF. The CDR3 DNA reads as TGTGCCAGCAGCCCAACCGGGACAGGGGCTAACTATGGCTACACCTTC. This chain uses TRBV5-4 with TRBJ1-2, with 10 bases lining up with TRBD1. The germline V gene has CDR1 SGHNT and CDR2 YYREEE (reference sequence). The ends lost 4 bases at V and 0 bases at J; junction bases unmatched: 6. This CDR3 spans 16 amino acids.

The genes are TRBV5-4 and TRBJ1-1, with D possibly matching TRBD1 (5 bases). Trimming removed 0 bases from V and 3 bases from J, with 15 bases in between. Germline V gene lookup returns CDR1 SGHNT and CDR2 YYREEE (reference sequence). The CDR3 is made up of 16 amino acids. The CDR3 region is CASSLATRGGDTEAFF. The CDR3 DNA reads as TGTGCCAGCAGCTTGGCCACCCGGGGGGGAGACACTGAAGCTTTCTTT.

The chain carries TRBV4-2 and TRBJ2-2; no definite D call. Trimming stripped 1 base from V and 6 bases from J, with 9 bases between. This CDR3 has 14 amino acids. Germline CDR1 reads LGHNA; CDR2 reads YNFKEQ. CDR3 nucleotide sequence: TGTGCCAGCAGCCAAGTCGAGGTTCCCGGGGAGCTGTTTTTT. This sequence encodes CASSQVEVPGELFF.

The V call is TRBV3-1 (or the pseudogene TRBV3-2), the J call TRBJ2-1; the D is unclear. Germline lookup yields CDR1 LGHDT and CDR2 YNNKEL (reference sequence). Trimming took 6 bases from V and 4 from J, leaving 7 bases between them. This CDR3 is 12 amino acids long. Here the CDR3 reads CASSGSYNEQFF. The CDR3 nucleotides are TGTGCCAGCAGTGGTAGTTACAATGAGCAGTTCTTC.

The V gene is TRBV7-2, the J gene TRBJ1-1, with a weak D call TRBD1 (6 bases). Germline V gene lookup returns CDR1 SGHTA and CDR2 FQGNSA. The CDR3 has 16 amino acids. Trimming left V 5 bases short and J 5 bases short, with 21 bases between. DNA for the CDR3: TGTGCCAGCAGCCCCAAGGCCCAGGGGAGGGGGACTGAAGCTTTCTTT. Protein product: CASSPKAQGRGTEAFF.

The chain links TRBV5-1 to TRBJ2-3, with a weak D call TRBD1 (5 bases). CDR1 is SGHRS, CDR2 YFSETQ, per germline. V lost 2 bases and J lost 0, with 10 bases in between. This CDR3 spans 15 amino acids. The CDR3, as DNA: TGCGCCAGCAGCTTTGACAGTACTAGCACAGATACGCAGTATTTT. Protein: CASSFDSTSTDTQYF.

The chain links TRBV11-2 to TRBJ2-3, with D uncertain. Trimming removed 5 bases at V and 4 bases at J, with 10 bases between. CDR3 length: 13 residues. Germline V gene data show CDR1 as SGHAT and CDR2 as FQNNGV. The CDR3 region is CASSREAPDTQYF. The CDR3 DNA reads as TGTGCCAGCAGCCGAGAGGCTCCAGATACGCAGTATTTT. Filled out from reference TRBV11-2 and TRBJ2-3, the complete variable domain reads EAGVAQSPRYKIIEKRQSVAFWCNPISGHATLYWYQQILGQGPKLLIQFQNNGVVDDSQLPKDRFSAERLKGVDSTLKIQPAKLEDSAVYLCASSREAPDTQYFGPGTRLTVL.

This chain uses TRBV14 with TRBJ1-2; the match to TRBD1 covers 7 bases. V gave up 3 bases and J gave up 6 bases; unmatched junction bases: 4. The CDR3 runs to 13 residues. Germline CDR1 is SGHDN and CDR2 is FVKESK. This chain's CDR3 is CASSQRQGHGYTF. Written as DNA, the CDR3 is TGTGCCAGCAGCCAGAGACAGGGTCATGGCTACACCTTC. Full variable domain (outside the CDR3, taken from reference TRBV14 and TRBJ1-2): EAGVTQFPSHSVIEKGQTVTLRCDPISGHDNLYWYRRVMGKEIKFLLHFVKESKQDESGMPNNRFLAERTGGTYSTLKVQPAELEDSGVYFCASSQRQGHGYTFGSGTRLTVV.

V gene TRBV2 combines with J gene TRBJ1-3; the D gene is possibly TRBD1 (6 bases). Trimming took off 6 bases at V and 0 bases at J, with 12 bases between the two ends. The CDR3 consists of 15 residues. Germline V gene sequence: CDR1 SNHLY, CDR2 FYNNEI. The CDR3, as DNA: TGTGCCAGCAGCCAGACAGGATTCTCTGGAAACACCATATATTTT. This codes for CASSQTGFSGNTIYF.